This T cell receptor (beta chain) was recorded in a study of beta chain features in type 1 diabetes (dated by TCRdb to the late 2010s). About the investigation overall: No differences in mean age, gender distribution, total cell number or subset yield were found between patients and healthy donors. In the study, recently diagnosed type 1 diabetes patients and matched healthy donors were compared on the TCRB repertoires of their sorted circulating CD4+ T cell subsets. Regulatory and stem cell-like memory subsets were isolated from only 8 patients and roughly eight healthy donors, whereas naive and central memory subsets came from all 30 or so donors. A total of some 100,000,000 sorted cells were examined across all samples, and a strong correlation was observed between cell number per subset and RNA yield.

As to this clone: Its antigen is currently not known. No qualities accompany the bases; no much larger clone lies one base away.

Summary of the overall study and its limitations: Naive, central memory and regulatory TCRB repertoires appeared to be more similar among patients than among healthy donors. Shorter templates might have been favored by PCR, but patient and control samples were amplified and corrected together, so both groups would have been affected equally by any skew. Type 1 diabetes patients showed a moderate but significant shortening of TCRB CDR3 length in all four CD4+ subsets. Because the HLA sub-analyses included only small numbers of individuals, any influence of HLA type on TCRB rearrangement was left unresolved. Because cDNA was sequenced instead of genomic DNA, highly expressing activated cells could be over-represented, though the groups showed no difference in activation or CD3 levels. At VDJ recombination sites, type 1 diabetes patients had fewer insertions and more deleted nucleotides, which implies abnormalities in thymic rearrangement.

Each donor gave one peripheral blood draw, averaging roughly 120 mL, which was collected into heparinised tubes. Naive, central memory, regulatory and stem cell-like memory CD4+ T cells were sorted on a BD FACSAria II using a panel including CD45RO, CCR7, CD25, CD127, CD95 and CD27. Every sorted population had a purity above 95%. PBMCs were isolated immediately by Lymphoprep density gradient centrifugation and stained directly without culture. Samples were stained and sorted in pairs, with one healthy donor and one patient per experiment, so that batch effects were minimized. The entire isolated RNA was reverse transcribed using the High Capacity cDNA Reverse Transcription Kit, and thus expressed TCRB transcripts were sequenced. Deep immunoSEQ sequencing was applied to naive, central memory and regulatory T cell samples, giving an average of roughly 3.6 million total reads per sample. Sorted cells were lysed in RLT buffer and RNA was extracted with DNase-treated RNeasy Micro or Mini kits, depending on cell number. To prevent cross-contamination, each cell subset was processed individually, whereas patient and healthy donor samples were processed jointly. The immunoSEQ multiplex PCR was used to amplify TCRB sequences from cDNA, yielding 87-bp fragments that span the CDR3 region. Amplicons were sequenced on the Illumina HiSeq platform. The paper's data handling went like this. Synthetic template baselines were used to correct PCR bias computationally, reads within Hamming distance 2 were collapsed, and singletons that could not be merged were discarded. Reads were aligned against IMGT to assign V, D and J genes, CDR3 length and insertions or deletions at six rearrangement sites. Within each subset, clonotype counts were normalized to sorted cell number, after which true diversity and Gini coefficients were computed with the tcR R package. The overlap coefficient, calculated on TCRB nucleotide sequences, was used to quantify repertoire sharing. TCRdb retrieved this table from immuneACCESS and kept in-frame rearrangements only. Not all clones are present; in checked studies, unresolved V genes account for under half, and no reason is known for the remainder. The V and J calls and clone size were taken over from that table, and D and trimming were inferred from the DNA. Counted in this sample were roughly 150,000 clones; roughly 9% of them appeared once. The ten most abundant clones make up around 0.7% of the sample.

CDR1 and CDR2 (SGHRS, YFSETQ) derive from the germline V gene. Compared with germline, V lacks 4 bases and J lacks 5 bases; bases without a gene match: 6. From the cysteine through the phenylalanine, the CDR3 covers 14 amino acids. The CDR3 DNA has 42 bases and is translated from base 1. The sequence was obtained from a woman in her 30s with type 1 diabetes. The source material was central memory CD4+ T cells from blood. The sequence joins TRBV5-1 to TRBJ2-7; 10 bases in the middle match TRBD2. CDR3 sequence: CASSQLAGDHEQYF. The nucleotide sequence is given as TGCGCCAGCAGCCAGCTAGCGGGAGACCACGAGCAGTACTTC.